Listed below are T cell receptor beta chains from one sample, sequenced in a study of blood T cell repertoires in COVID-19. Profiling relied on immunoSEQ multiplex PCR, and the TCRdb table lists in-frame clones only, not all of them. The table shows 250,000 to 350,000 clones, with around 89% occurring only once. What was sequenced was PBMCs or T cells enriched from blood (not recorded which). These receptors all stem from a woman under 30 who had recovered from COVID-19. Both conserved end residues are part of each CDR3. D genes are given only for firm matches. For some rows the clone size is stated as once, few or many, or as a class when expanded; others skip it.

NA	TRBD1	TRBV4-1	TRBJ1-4	CASSQRGQGGEKLFF	TGCGCCAGCAGCCAGAGGGGACAGGGTGGGGAAAAACTGTTTTTT
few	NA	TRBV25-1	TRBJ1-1	CASSAPGWGMNTEAFF	TGTGCCAGCAGTGCCCCAGGGTGGGGCATGAACACTGAAGCTTTCTTT
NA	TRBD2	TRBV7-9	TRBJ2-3	CASSLGLAGTDTQYF	TGTGCCAGCAGCCTAGGACTAGCGGGAACAGATACGCAGTATTTT
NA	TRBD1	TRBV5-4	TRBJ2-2	CASGRGRDNTGELFF	TGTGCCAGTGGAAGGGGGCGCGACAACACCGGGGAGCTGTTTTTT
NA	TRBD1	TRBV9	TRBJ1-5	CASSAGQGSNQPQHF	TGTGCCAGCAGCGCAGGACAGGGGAGCAATCAGCCCCAGCATTTT
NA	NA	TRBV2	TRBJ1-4	CAFQDETVPTVNEKLFF	TGTGCCTTTCAGGACGAGACAGTTCCCACAGTTAATGAAAAACTGTTTTTT
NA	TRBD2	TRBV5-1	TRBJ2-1	CASSLLAGDLNEQFF	TGCGCCAGCAGCCTACTAGCGGGGGATTTGAATGAGCAGTTCTTC
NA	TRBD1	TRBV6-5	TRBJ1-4	CASSISGTGAHPFF	TGTGCCAGCAGTATTTCCGGGACAGGGGCCCACCCGTTTTTT
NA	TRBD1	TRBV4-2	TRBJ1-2	CASSREAQGAHWANNYGYTF	TGTGCCAGCAGCCGAGAAGCACAGGGGGCGCATTGGGCAAATAACTATGGCTACACCTTC
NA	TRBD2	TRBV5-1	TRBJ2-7	CASSLFLAGGNDEQYF	TGCGCCAGCAGCCTATTTCTAGCGGGGGGAAATGACGAGCAGTACTTC
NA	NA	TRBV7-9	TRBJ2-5	CASSPLLGIETQYF	TGTGCCAGCAGCCCCCTTCTAGGTATAGAGACCCAGTACTTC
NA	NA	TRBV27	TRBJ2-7	CASSFSLSSYEQYF	TGTGCCAGCAGTTTTTCCCTTAGCTCCTACGAGCAGTACTTC
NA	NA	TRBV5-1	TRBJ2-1	CASSLRSDSSYNEQFF	TGCGCCAGCAGCTTGCGTAGTGACTCCTCCTACAATGAGCAGTTCTTC
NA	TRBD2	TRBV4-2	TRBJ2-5	CASSPSGLAGVQETQYF	TGTGCCAGCAGCCCCTCGGGACTAGCGGGGGTCCAAGAGACCCAGTACTTC
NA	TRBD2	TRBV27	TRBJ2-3	CASSLPGLFGDTQYF	TGTGCCAGCAGTTTACCGGGACTATTCGGGGATACGCAGTATTTT
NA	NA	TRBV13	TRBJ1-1	CASSSPGRGVSTEAFF	TGTGCCAGCAGCTCCCCTGGGCGGGGGGTGAGCACTGAAGCTTTCTTT
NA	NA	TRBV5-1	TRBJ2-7	CASRGVGAITSEQYF	TGCGCCAGCAGAGGGGTGGGGGCCATTACGAGCGAGCAGTACTTC
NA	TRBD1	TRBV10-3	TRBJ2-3	CAISDIGGSSTDTQYF	TGTGCCATCAGTGATATAGGGGGCTCCAGCACAGATACGCAGTATTTT
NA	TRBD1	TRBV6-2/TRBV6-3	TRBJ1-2	CASSKGGARMNGYTF	TGTGCCAGCAGTAAAGGGGGCGCGAGGATGAATGGCTACACCTTC
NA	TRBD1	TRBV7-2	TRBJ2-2	CASSVETGWAGELFF	TGTGCCAGCAGCGTCGAGACAGGGTGGGCCGGGGAGCTGTTTTTT
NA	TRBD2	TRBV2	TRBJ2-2	CASDRGVSTGELFF	TGTGCCAGCGACCGGGGGGTCTCCACCGGGGAGCTGTTTTTT
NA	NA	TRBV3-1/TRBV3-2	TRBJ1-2	CASSQLSLRGEGYTF	TGTGCCAGCAGCCAACTTTCCCTCAGGGGAGAGGGCTACACCTTC
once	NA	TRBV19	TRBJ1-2	CASSPRGYDGYTF	TGTGCCAGTAGCCCCAGGGGTTACGATGGCTACACCTTC
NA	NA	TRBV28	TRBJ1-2	CASSLAGRYGYTF	TGTGCCAGCAGTTTAGCAGGAAGGTATGGCTACACCTTC
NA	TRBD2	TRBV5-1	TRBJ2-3	CASSLAGLAEKYF	TGCGCCAGCAGCTTGGCCGGGCTAGCGGAGAAGTATTTT
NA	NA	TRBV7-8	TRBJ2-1	CASSGLGVGNEQFF	TGTGCCAGCAGTGGCCTAGGGGTGGGAAATGAGCAGTTCTTC
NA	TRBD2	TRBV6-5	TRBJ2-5	CASTPPGLADETQYF	TGTGCCAGCACCCCCCCGGGACTAGCAGACGAGACCCAGTACTTC
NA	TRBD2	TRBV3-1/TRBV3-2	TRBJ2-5	CASSQTTSGGQETQYF	TGTGCCAGCAGCCAAACGACTAGCGGGGGCCAAGAGACCCAGTACTTC
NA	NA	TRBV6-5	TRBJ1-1	CASRSGEYTEAFF	TGTGCCAGCAGGTCAGGGGAGTACACTGAAGCTTTCTTT
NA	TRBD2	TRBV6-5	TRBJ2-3	CASSRLAGEGDTQYF	TGTGCCAGCAGTCGACTAGCGGGGGAGGGTGATACGCAGTATTTT
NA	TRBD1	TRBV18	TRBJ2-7	CASSLGQGGEQYF	TGTGCCAGCTCCCTCGGACAGGGGGGCGAGCAGTACTTC
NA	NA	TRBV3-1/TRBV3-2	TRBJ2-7	CASSQVAGATYEQYF	TGTGCCAGCAGCCAAGTTGCTGGAGCAACCTACGAGCAGTACTTC
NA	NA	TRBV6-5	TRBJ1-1	CASSRGTEAFF	TGTGCCAGCTCACGAGGCACTGAAGCTTTCTTT
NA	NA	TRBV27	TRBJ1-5	CASSPLADSNQPQHF	TGTGCCAGCAGTCCCCTAGCAGATAGCAATCAGCCCCAGCATTTT
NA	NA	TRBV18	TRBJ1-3	CASSPIHLGVPSSGNTIYF	TGTGCCAGCTCACCCATCCACCTAGGGGTCCCGTCCTCTGGAAACACCATATATTTT
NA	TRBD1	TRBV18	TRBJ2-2	CASSPAGGSTGELFF	TGTGCCAGCTCACCAGCAGGGGGCTCTACCGGGGAGCTGTTTTTT
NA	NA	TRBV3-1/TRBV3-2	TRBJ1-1	CASSHREPNTEAFF	TGTGCCAGCAGCCATAGAGAACCAAACACTGAAGCTTTCTTT
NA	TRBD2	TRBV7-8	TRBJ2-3	CASSPKVRGGHSTDTQYF	TGTGCCAGCAGCCCTAAAGTCCGGGGGGGACATAGCACAGATACGCAGTATTTT
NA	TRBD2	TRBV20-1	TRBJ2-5	CSASVAGGPRGTQYF	TGCAGTGCTAGTGTAGCGGGGGGGCCCCGGGGGACCCAGTACTTC
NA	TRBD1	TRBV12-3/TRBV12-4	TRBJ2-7	CASGRDRGDEQYF	TGTGCCAGCGGCCGGGACAGGGGAGACGAGCAGTACTTC
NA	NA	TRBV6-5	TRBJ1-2	CASSRGRTAYGYTF	TGTGCCAGCAGTCGCGGACGGACTGCCTATGGCTACACCTTC
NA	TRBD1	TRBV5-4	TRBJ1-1	CASSLAGGVRAEAFF	TGTGCCAGCAGCTTGGCAGGGGGAGTTCGCGCTGAAGCTTTCTTT
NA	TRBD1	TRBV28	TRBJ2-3	CASRTEGQVEGDTQYF	TGTGCCAGCAGGACAGAAGGACAGGTTGAGGGGGATACGCAGTATTTT
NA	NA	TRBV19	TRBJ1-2	CASSDGTHYGYTF	TGTGCCAGTAGTGACGGGACACACTATGGCTACACCTTC
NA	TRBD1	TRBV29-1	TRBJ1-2	CSVGHDRVSGYTF	TGCAGCGTTGGTCATGACAGGGTGTCTGGCTACACCTTC
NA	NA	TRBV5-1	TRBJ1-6	CASSPNSDNSPLHF	TGCGCCAGCAGCCCGAATAGCGATAATTCACCCCTCCACTTT
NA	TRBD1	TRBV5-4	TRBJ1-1	CASSADRETEAFF	TGTGCCAGCAGCGCTGACAGGGAAACTGAAGCTTTCTTT
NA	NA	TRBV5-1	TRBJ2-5	CASSLEVWGGTQYF	TGCGCCAGCAGCTTAGAAGTCTGGGGAGGGACCCAGTACTTC
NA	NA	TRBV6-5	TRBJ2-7	CASSLGQYYYEQYF	TGTGCCAGCAGCCTAGGACAGTACTACTACGAGCAGTACTTC
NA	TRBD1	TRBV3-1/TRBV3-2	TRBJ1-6	CASSKGDRVWSPLHF	TGTGCCAGCAGCAAAGGGGACAGGGTTTGGTCACCCCTCCACTTT
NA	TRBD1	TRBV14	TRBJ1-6	CASRHRGPNSPLHF	TGTGCCAGCAGGCACAGGGGGCCTAATTCACCCCTCCACTTT
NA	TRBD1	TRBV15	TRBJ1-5	CATYRGRDYSNQPQHF	TGTGCCACCTACAGGGGGCGCGATTATAGCAATCAGCCCCAGCATTTT